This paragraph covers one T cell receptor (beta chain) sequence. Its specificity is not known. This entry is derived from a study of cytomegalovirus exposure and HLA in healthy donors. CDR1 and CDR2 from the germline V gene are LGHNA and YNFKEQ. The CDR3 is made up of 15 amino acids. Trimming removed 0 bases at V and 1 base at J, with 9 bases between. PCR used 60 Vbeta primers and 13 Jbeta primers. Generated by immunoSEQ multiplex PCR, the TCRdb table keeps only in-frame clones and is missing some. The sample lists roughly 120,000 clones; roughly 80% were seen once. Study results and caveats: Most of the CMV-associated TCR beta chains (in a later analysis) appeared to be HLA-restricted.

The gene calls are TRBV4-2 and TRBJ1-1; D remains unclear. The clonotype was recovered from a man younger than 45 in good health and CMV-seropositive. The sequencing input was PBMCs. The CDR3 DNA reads TGTGCCAGCAGCCAAGAAGCCGTGCAGAACACTGAAGCTTTCTTT. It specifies CASSQEAVQNTEAFF.